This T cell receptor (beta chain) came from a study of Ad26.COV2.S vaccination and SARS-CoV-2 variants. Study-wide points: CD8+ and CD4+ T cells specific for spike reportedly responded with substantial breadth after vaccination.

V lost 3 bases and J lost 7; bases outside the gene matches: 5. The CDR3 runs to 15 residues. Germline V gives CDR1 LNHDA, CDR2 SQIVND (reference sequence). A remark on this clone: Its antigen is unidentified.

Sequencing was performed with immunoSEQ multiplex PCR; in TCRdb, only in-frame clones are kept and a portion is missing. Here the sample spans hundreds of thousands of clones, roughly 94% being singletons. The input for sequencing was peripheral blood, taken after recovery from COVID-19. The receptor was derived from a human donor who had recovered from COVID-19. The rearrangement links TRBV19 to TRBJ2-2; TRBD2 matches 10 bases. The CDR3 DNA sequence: TGTGCCAGTAGTATCCTAGCGGGGGTATACGGGGAGCTGTTTTTT. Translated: CASSILAGVYGELFF.